The 28 T cell receptor beta chains below all came from one sample that was sequenced in a study of T cells in Graves' hyperthyroidism and ophthalmopathy (dated by TCRdb to between 2018 and 2021). The protocol used for the library was multiplex PCR. The sequencer listed for this sample is Illumina HiSeq 2000. Amplification of TCR beta CDR3 regions was carried out from RNA transcripts. A first-round RT-PCR of the TCR CDR3 used the HTBI primer set with the Qiagen OneStep RT-PCR kit. Clones were called with MiXCR by TCRdb after fastp trimmed the public reads at Q25, and only in-frame beta chains were retained. Identical CDR3 proteins give one entry, which carries the most common genes and DNA. Across this sample there are more than 300,000 distinct CDR3 sequences, with about 15% seen only once. Together, the top ten hold 20% to 25% of the sample. The specimen sequenced was blood. The receptors were gathered from a woman aged 30 to 39 with Graves' hyperthyroidism.

This clonotype was seen a few times. This chain connects TRBV9 to TRBJ2-1; D unresolved. V was pared by 4 bases and J by 10 bases, with 15 bases between. This CDR3 is 13 amino acids long. CDR1 and CDR2 from the germline V gene are SGDLS and YYNGEE. In DNA, the CDR3 is TGTGCCAGCAGCCCCCCCTTAGAATTGGAGCAGTTCTTC. Translating gives CASSPPLELEQFF.

The sample holds many counts of this clonotype. This chain joins TRBV7-2 and TRBJ2-7, with 13 nucleotides matching TRBD2. V shed 4 bases and J 1 base; nucleotides not matched to a gene: 4. Germline CDR1 is SGHTA and CDR2 is FQGNSA. CDR3 length: 16 amino acids. CDR3 amino acids: CASSSSGLAGSYEQYF. Written as DNA, the CDR3 is TGTGCCAGCAGCTCGTCGGGACTAGCGGGATCCTACGAGCAGTACTTC.

This rearrangement joins TRBV2 to TRBJ2-7; 8 bases map to TRBD2. The CDR3 is 15 residues long. With V trimmed by 6 bases and J by 4 bases, 11 bases remained unmatched. Germline assignment: CDR1 SNHLY and CDR2 FYNNEI. The CDR3 sequence: CASSPGYSGAYEQYF. The CDR3 DNA follows: TGTGCCAGCAGCCCAGGGTATAGCGGGGCTTACGAGCAGTACTTC.

V usage is TRBV18 and J usage is TRBJ2-2; 7 positions match TRBD1. The V gene end was trimmed by 3 bases and the J gene end by 4 bases; junction bases not matched to a gene: 8. The germline gives CDR1 KGHSH, CDR2 LQKENI. The CDR3 runs to 16 residues. The CDR3: CASSPIRDRATGELFF. CDR3 sequence (DNA): TGTGCCAGCTCACCCATCCGCGACAGGGCCACCGGGGAGCTGTTTTTT.

This clonotype has ten or more counts. The chain recombines TRBV7-2 with TRBJ2-3, with TRBD2 matching 12 bases. V was pared by 5 bases and J by 10 bases, with 19 bases of the junction left unmatched. The CDR3 is 18 residues long. CDR1 and CDR2 from the germline V gene are SGHTA and FQGNSA. CDR3 protein: CASSIRTSGTRGLRSQYF. For the CDR3, the DNA is TGTGCCAGCAGCATAAGGACTAGCGGGACCCGCGGCTTGAGGTCGCAGTATTTT.

This clonotype has a handful of counts. V is TRBV9 and J is TRBJ2-3; 9 bases match TRBD2. J was trimmed by 3 bases and V by 1 base; bases with no gene match: 6. The germline V gene has CDR1 SGDLS and CDR2 YYNGEE. The CDR3 runs 16 residues. CDR3 region: CASSVRAGGRTDTQYF. In nucleotides, the CDR3 is TGTGCCAGCAGCGTACGTGCGGGAGGGAGGACAGATACGCAGTATTTT.

In this sample, this clonotype turned up many times. This chain connects TRBV29-1 to TRBJ2-2; 8 positions match TRBD2. Germline loops: CDR1 SQVTM, CDR2 ANQGSEA. V was pared by 7 bases and J by 7 bases, with 5 bases of the junction left unmatched. The CDR3 loop spans 12 amino acids. CDR3 in amino acids: CSGGAGVGELFF. CDR3 DNA: TGCAGCGGTGGAGCGGGAGTCGGGGAGCTGTTTTTT.

This clonotype was recorded at least ten times. The V and J genes are TRBV7-9 and TRBJ2-3; weak D call: TRBD1 (6 bases). The CDR3 has 15 residues. Trimming stripped 0 bases from V and 2 bases from J, with 9 bases between. Looked up from germline, CDR1 is SEHNR and CDR2 is FQNEAQ (reference sequence). The CDR3: CASSLAGAVTDTQYF. CDR3 bases: TGTGCCAGCAGCTTAGCGGGGGCGGTCACAGATACGCAGTATTTT.

In this sample, this clonotype turned up many times. The chain has TRBV28 and TRBJ2-7; 7 positions agree with TRBD2. Trimming removed 2 bases from V and 5 bases from J; junction bases left unmatched: 15. This CDR3 spans 17 amino acids. Germline lookup yields CDR1 MDHEN and CDR2 SYDVKM. CDR3 in DNA: TGTGCCAGCAGTTTAAAGTATAGGCTAGCGGCATTGGACGAGCAGTACTTC. This translates into CASSLKYRLAALDEQYF.

This clonotype has a count of ten or more. The CDR3 is CASDERGAYSIYF. CDR3 nucleotide sequence: TGTGCCAGCGACGAAAGGGGCGCTTACTCCATATATTTT. V is TRBV9 and J is TRBJ1-3; maybe TRBD1 (5 bases). The CDR3 loop spans 13 amino acids. Per the germline V gene, CDR1 is SGDLS and CDR2 is YYNGEE. V lost 7 bases, J lost 11 bases, and 19 bases lay in between. Together with reference TRBV9 and TRBJ1-3, the CDR3 gives the full variable domain: DSGVTQTPKHLITATGQRVTLRCSPRSGDLSVYWYQQSLDQGLQFLIQYYNGEERAKGNILERFSAQQFPDLHSELNLSSLELGDSALYFCASDERGAYSIYFGEGSWLTVV.

A remark on this clonotype: A single base separates this from a much larger clone, so it may be a read error. This chain connects TRBV20-1 to TRBJ2-7, with 11 bases aligning to TRBD1. Germline V CDR1 and CDR2: DFQATT, SNEGSKA (reference sequence). V shed 4 bases and J 4 bases; nucleotides not matched to a gene: 6. This CDR3 is 14 amino acids long. The CDR3 loop is CSAKEGQGGYEQYF. CDR3 coding DNA: TGCAGTGCTAAGGAGGGACAGGGGGGTTACGAGCAGTACTTC.

There are many counts of this clonotype. J is TRBJ1-2 and V is TRBV7-9; D gene uncertain. This CDR3 comprises 13 residues. CDR1 and CDR2 from the germline V gene are SEHNR and FQNEAQ (reference sequence). V was cut by 5 bases and J by 4 bases, with 11 bases left in between. For the CDR3, the DNA is TGTGCCAGCAGCCCCCGGGAGCGCTATGGCTACACCTTC. This translates into CASSPRERYGYTF.

J is TRBJ1-1 and V is TRBV7-9; D not certain. Deletions cut 1 base from V and 4 bases from J, with 16 bases between. Per the germline V gene, CDR1 is SEHNR and CDR2 is FQNEAQ (reference sequence). The CDR3 totals 16 residues. CDR3 DNA: TGTGCCAGCAGCTTAGTTATAGGGCAGGTAGGCACTGAAGCTTTCTTT. Its protein is CASSLVIGQVGTEAFF.

This clonotype has a count of ten or more. V usage is TRBV28 and J usage is TRBJ2-1; D call uncertain. Trimming cost V 7 bases and J 2 bases, with 12 bases left between them. The CDR3 is 14 amino acids. The germline V gene has CDR1 MDHEN and CDR2 SYDVKM. The CDR3 spells CASKDSRAYNEQFF. In nucleotides, the CDR3 is TGTGCCAGCAAGGATTCTCGGGCCTACAATGAGCAGTTCTTC.

This clonotype showed up many times. The chain links TRBV28 to TRBJ2-7, with D perhaps being TRBD1 or TRBD2 (5 bases each). Trimming left V 2 bases short and J 2 bases short, with 13 bases between. The V gene's germline CDR1 is MDHEN and CDR2 SYDVKM. The CDR3 contains 15 residues. The CDR3 loop reads CASSLGGYPPYEQYF. The CDR3, as DNA: TGTGCCAGCAGTTTAGGGGGTTACCCTCCCTACGAGCAGTACTTC.

This clonotype was found a few times. The chain carries TRBV28 and TRBJ2-5; TRBD1 or TRBD2 may be the D gene (5 bases each). Germline V CDR1 and CDR2: MDHEN, SYDVKM. Trimming removed 3 bases at V and 6 bases at J, with 17 bases between. The CDR3 has 15 residues. CDR3 nucleotide sequence: TGTGCCAGCAGTTTGTGGCAGGGACCCCATCAGACCCAGTACTTC. Its protein is CASSLWQGPHQTQYF.

This clonotype was counted ten times or more. This chain joins TRBV12-3 or TRBV12-4 and TRBJ1-3; TRBD1 might be the D (6 bases). Trimming stripped 5 bases from V and 4 bases from J, with 18 bases between. The CDR3 covers 16 residues. CDR3: CASSPTGTIGGNTIYF. The CDR3 region has the DNA TGTGCCAGCAGTCCGACCGGGACAATCGGGGGAAACACCATATATTTT.

This clonotype was found many times. The chain couples TRBV29-1 to TRBJ2-1, with TRBD1 matching over 8 bases. This CDR3 has 14 amino acids. Losses at the gene ends were 6 bases for V and 5 bases for J; bases not matched to a gene: 9. Per germline, CDR1 SQVTM and CDR2 ANQGSEA. CDR3 sequence reads: CSVAGTGSNNEQFF. The CDR3 nucleotides are TGCAGCGTCGCCGGGACAGGTAGTAACAATGAGCAGTTCTTC.

In this sample, this clonotype turned up once. The rearrangement links TRBV4-3 to TRBJ1-1; TRBD1 is a possible D gene (5 bases). V was shortened by 1 base and J by 7 bases, with 19 bases between the two germline ends. The CDR3 is made up of 16 amino acids. Germline CDR1 reads LGHNA; CDR2 reads YSLEER. The CDR3 loop is CASSQVGAGTGVEAFF. The CDR3 bases are TGCGCCAGCAGCCAAGTTGGCGCCGGGACGGGAGTTGAAGCTTTCTTT.

This clonotype was seen at least ten times. The rearrangement uses TRBV20-1 and TRBJ1-2, with TRBD1 as a possible D gene (5 bases). The length of the CDR3 is 12 residues. Germline lookup yields CDR1 DFQATT and CDR2 SNEGSKA (reference sequence). Trimming took off 3 bases at V and 3 bases at J, with 8 bases between the two ends. CDR3 protein: CSASRGDYGYTF. In DNA, the CDR3 is TGCAGTGCTAGTAGAGGGGACTATGGCTACACCTTC.

A few counts support this clonotype. The rearrangement uses TRBV28 and TRBJ2-4, with 13 positions matching TRBD2. Germline trimming cut 6 bases from V and 1 base from J; bases unmatched to any gene: 3. The CDR3 runs to 16 residues. Germline CDR1 MDHEN, CDR2 SYDVKM. CDR3 DNA: TGTGCCAGCAGCTTACTAGCGGGAGGGGCCAAAAACATTCAGTACTTC. Translation gives CASSLLAGGAKNIQYF.

This clonotype was counted ten times or more. The V call is TRBV20-1, the J call TRBJ1-4; weak D call: TRBD1 (5 bases). Trimming cost V 0 bases and J 8 bases, with 13 bases left between them. Germline lookup yields CDR1 DFQATT and CDR2 SNEGSKA (reference sequence). The CDR3 loop spans 14 amino acids. The CDR3 is CSARDVKGEEKLFF. The CDR3 bases are TGCAGTGCTAGAGACGTGAAAGGGGAGGAAAAACTGTTTTTT.

The CDR3 is CASSLGVQTGELFF. The DNA for the CDR3 is TGTGCCAGCAGTTTGGGAGTTCAGACCGGGGAGCTGTTTTTT. This chain connects TRBV11-2 to TRBJ2-2; D might be TRBD2 (5 bases). Germline-derived CDR1 and CDR2 are SGHAT and FQNNGV. The CDR3 runs to 14 residues. Between the trimmed V and J ends, which lost 6 bases and 5 bases, there was a span of 13 bases.

This clonotype appeared a few times. The V gene is TRBV29-1, the J gene TRBJ2-1; D is unclear. There are 11 residues in the CDR3. V was pared by 4 bases and J by 9 bases, with 10 bases between. CDR1 and CDR2 from the germline V gene are SQVTM and ANQGSEA. CDR3 DNA: TGCAGCGTTGGAGGACCGGCTGAGCAGTTCTTC. It translates to CSVGGPAEQFF.

Many counts were recorded for this clonotype. This chain links TRBV13 with TRBJ1-1; D ambiguous. V lost 1 base and J 6 bases, leaving 3 bases between the germline ends. This CDR3 contains 11 residues. CDR1 and CDR2 (germline): PRHDT, FYEKMQ (reference sequence). CDR3 nucleotides: TGTGCCAGCAGCTTAGTCTCTGAAGCTTTCTTT. Protein product: CASSLVSEAFF.

This clonotype was detected many times. The chain has TRBV19 and TRBJ2-3; TRBD2 matches 8 bases. The CDR3 contains 19 residues. V gave up 6 bases and J gave up 0 bases; unmatched junction bases: 17. Per germline, CDR1 LNHDA and CDR2 SQIVND (reference sequence). The CDR3 reads CASSDDYGAGVYSTDTQYF. The CDR3 DNA is TGTGCCAGTAGCGACGACTACGGAGCGGGAGTCTATAGCACAGATACGCAGTATTTT.

This clonotype has only a few counts. V and J are TRBV11-2 and TRBJ2-3; 9 bases are shared with TRBD2. This CDR3 contains 17 residues. Germline V gene sequence: CDR1 SGHAT, CDR2 FQNNGV. V was clipped by 1 base and J by 4 bases; unmatched bases: 9. CDR3 sequence: CASSLVPGAGGSDTQYF. The CDR3, as DNA: TGTGCCAGCAGCTTAGTGCCTGGAGCGGGAGGATCAGATACGCAGTATTTT.

This clonotype has ten or more counts. V gene TRBV29-1 combines with J gene TRBJ1-1; 7 bases agree with TRBD1. V lost 5 bases and J lost 1; bases outside the gene matches: 4. Germline V gene sequence: CDR1 SQVTM, CDR2 ANQGSEA. This CDR3 contains 13 residues. The CDR3 DNA is TGCAGCGTTTTTAGACAGGGGAACACTGAAGCTTTCTTT. Its protein product is CSVFRQGNTEAFF.